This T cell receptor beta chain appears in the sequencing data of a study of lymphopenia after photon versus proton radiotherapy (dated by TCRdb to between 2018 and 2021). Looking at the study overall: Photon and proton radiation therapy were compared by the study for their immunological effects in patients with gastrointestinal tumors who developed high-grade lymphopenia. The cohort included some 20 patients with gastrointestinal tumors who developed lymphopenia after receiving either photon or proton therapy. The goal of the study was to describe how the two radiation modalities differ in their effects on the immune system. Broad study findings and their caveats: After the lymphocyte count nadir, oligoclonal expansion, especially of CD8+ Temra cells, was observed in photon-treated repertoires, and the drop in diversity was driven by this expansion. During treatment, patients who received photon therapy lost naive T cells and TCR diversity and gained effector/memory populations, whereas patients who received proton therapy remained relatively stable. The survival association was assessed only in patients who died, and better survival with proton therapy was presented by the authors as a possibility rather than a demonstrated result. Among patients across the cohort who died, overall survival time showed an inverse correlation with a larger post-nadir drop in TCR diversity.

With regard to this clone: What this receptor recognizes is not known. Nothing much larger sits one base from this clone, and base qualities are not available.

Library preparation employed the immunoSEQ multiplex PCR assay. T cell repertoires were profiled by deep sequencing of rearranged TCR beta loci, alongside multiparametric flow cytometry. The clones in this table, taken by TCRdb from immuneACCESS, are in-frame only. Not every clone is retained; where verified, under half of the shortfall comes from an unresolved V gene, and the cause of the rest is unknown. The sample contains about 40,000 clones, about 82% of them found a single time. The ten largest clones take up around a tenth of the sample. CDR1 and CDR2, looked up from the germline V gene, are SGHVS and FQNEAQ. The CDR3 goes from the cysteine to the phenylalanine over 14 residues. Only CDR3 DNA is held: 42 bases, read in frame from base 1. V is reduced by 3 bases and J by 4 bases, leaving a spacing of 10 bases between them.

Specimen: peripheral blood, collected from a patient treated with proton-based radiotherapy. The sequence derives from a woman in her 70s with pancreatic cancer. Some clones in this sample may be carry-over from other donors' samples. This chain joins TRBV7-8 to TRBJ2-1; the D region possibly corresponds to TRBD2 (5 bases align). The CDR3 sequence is CASSFAGEYNEQFF. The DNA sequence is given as TGTGCCAGCAGCTTTGCGGGCGAGTACAATGAGCAGTTCTTC.